This T cell receptor beta chain is from a study of CD8+CD57+ T cells in acquired aplastic anemia. At the level of the study: Sorted CD4+ and CD8+ cells gave a mean 3.2 ug DNA, range roughly 0.2 to 27.4 ug.

CDR3 and TCR beta VDJ profiling relied on a genomic DNA template. TCRdb fed the reads into MiXCR, producing one record per CDR3 protein. The table records about 120,000 distinct CDR3 sequences, approximately 61% of them present only once. The CDR3 covers 11 residues. Trimming took 0 bases from V and 7 from J, leaving 4 bases between them. CDR1 is SGHVS and CDR2 is FNYEAQ in the germline V gene. About this clonotype: Its specificity is not known.

All sequencing subjects had displayed CD8+CD57+ cell expansion on flow cytometry. Blood was sampled before the patients had received any therapy. Overall study results and limits: No significant patient-versus-control difference appeared in CD8+ Simpson's diversity. Some 31 sequences, all CD8+ CDR3, were shared between patients and controls.

The TCR sequence derives from a human donor with aplastic anemia. The chain is built from TRBV7-6 and TRBJ2-7; D gene uncertain. Sequenced sample: sorted CD4+, CD8+, or CD8+CD57+ T cells (not recorded which) from PBMCs. The CDR3 loop is CASSLAGEQYF. In nucleotides, the CDR3 is TGTGCCAGCAGCTTAGCGGGAGAGCAGTACTTC.